These 12 T cell receptor beta chains were all obtained from the same sample, sequenced in a study of identical twins. MiXCR, run by TCRdb on the 5' RACE reads, gives a single entry per CDR3 protein. The table has 250,000 or so distinct CDR3 sequences, 7% to 8.5% seen once; the top ten hold under 7%. The same data also went into a second study, on yellow fever vaccine responses in identical twins.

The material sequenced was CD8+ T cells sorted from blood. All receptors come from a woman between 18 and 29 years old in good health.

The CDR3 here is CASSSYIPGHRTGELFF. CDR3 sequence (DNA): TGTGCCAGCAGCTCTTACATACCGGGTCACCGGACCGGGGAGCTGTTTTTT. J is TRBJ2-2 and V is TRBV28, with unresolved D. The CDR3 is 17 residues long. CDR1 MDHEN and CDR2 SYDVKM come from the germline V gene. Trimming took 6 bases from V and 5 from J, leaving 22 bases between them.

The chain is built from TRBV9 and TRBJ2-5; 9 bases map to TRBD2. The CDR3 spans 14 residues. J gave up 5 bases and V 3 bases, and 5 bases lay outside the gene matches. In germline, CDR1 is SGDLS, CDR2 YYNGEE. CDR3 coding DNA: TGTGCCAGCAGCGAGGCTAGCGGGATTGAGACCCAGTACTTC. Its protein is CASSEASGIETQYF.

This clonotype was found a few times. This chain joins TRBV27 and TRBJ2-7; 7 bases align to TRBD1. CDR3 length equals 14 residues. Losses at the gene ends were 2 bases for V and 2 bases for J; bases not matched to a gene: 3. Germline assignment: CDR1 MNHEY and CDR2 SMNVEV (reference sequence). The CDR3 nucleotides are TGTGCCAGCAGTTTACAAGACAGGGCCTACGAGCAGTACTTC. Amino acid sequence: CASSLQDRAYEQYF.

The sample holds a few counts of this clonotype. V and J are TRBV9 and TRBJ2-2, with TRBD2 as a possible D gene (5 bases). Germline loops: CDR1 SGDLS, CDR2 YYNGEE. Trimming left V 1 base short and J 1 base short, with 14 bases between. The CDR3 spans 17 residues. The CDR3 DNA follows: TGTGCCAGCAGCGTATCGGCGAGCAGCGGGAACACCGGGGAGCTGTTTTTT. Amino acid sequence: CASSVSASSGNTGELFF.

This clonotype occurred a few times. CDR3 sequence (DNA): TGTGCCAGCAGCACGCGACTAGACTGGGAGACCCAGTACTTC. Amino acid sequence: CASSTRLDWETQYF. The J gene is TRBJ2-5, the V gene TRBV9; perhaps TRBD2 as D (6 bases). Germline V lookup: CDR1 SGDLS, CDR2 YYNGEE. The CDR3 sequence is 14 residues long. Deletions cut 4 bases from V and 5 bases from J, with 15 bases between.

The sample holds many counts of this clonotype. This chain connects TRBV7-9 to TRBJ1-4, with D perhaps matching TRBD1 (5 bases). Germline CDR1 reads SEHNR; CDR2 reads FQNEAQ (reference sequence). V was pared by 1 base and J by 6 bases, with 9 bases between. This CDR3 comprises 14 residues. The CDR3 loop reads CASSLGQGYEKLFF. CDR3 sequence (DNA): TGTGCCAGCAGCTTAGGTCAGGGATATGAAAAACTGTTTTTT.

This clonotype was counted between two and nine times. The chain links TRBV20-1 to TRBJ2-3; 9 nucleotides match TRBD2. CDR3 size: 17 residues. The V gene's germline CDR1 is DFQATT and CDR2 SNEGSKA (reference sequence). V was clipped by 1 base and J by 2 bases; unmatched bases: 10. CDR3 sequence (DNA): TGCAGTGCTAGAGGACGGGACTTAGCGGGGGTCACAGATACGCAGTATTTT. Protein product: CSARGRDLAGVTDTQYF.

This clonotype was found many times. The rearrangement uses TRBV4-1 and TRBJ1-1; D call uncertain. Per germline, CDR1 MGHRA and CDR2 YSYEKL. Trimming took off 1 base at V and 4 bases at J, with 1 base between the two ends. CDR3 size: 11 residues. CDR3: CASSQATEAFF. The CDR3 DNA sequence: TGCGCCAGCAGCCAAGCCACTGAAGCTTTCTTT.

The chain couples TRBV12-3 or TRBV12-4 to TRBJ1-2; TRBD1 might be the D (5 bases). V shed 4 bases and J shed 0 bases, with 15 bases lying between them. This CDR3 comprises 16 residues. The CDR3 here is CASSSSGDLANYGYTF. CDR3 sequence (DNA): TGTGCCAGCAGTTCCTCGGGGGATCTAGCTAACTATGGCTACACCTTC.

This clonotype has ten or more counts. The chain employs TRBV9 and TRBJ2-5; 11 nucleotides match TRBD2. After removal of 5 bases from V and 2 bases from J, the junction contained 2 bases not matched to a gene. Germline V gene lookup returns CDR1 SGDLS and CDR2 YYNGEE. The CDR3 contains 14 residues. The chain's CDR3 is CASRRLAGQETQYF. Written as DNA, the CDR3 is TGTGCCAGCAGACGACTAGCGGGGCAAGAGACCCAGTACTTC. The full variable domain, its missing parts supplied by reference TRBV9 and TRBJ2-5, is DSGVTQTPKHLITATGQRVTLRCSPRSGDLSVYWYQQSLDQGLQFLIQYYNGEERAKGNILERFSAQQFPDLHSELNLSSLELGDSALYFCASRRLAGQETQYFGPGTRLLVL.

The CDR3 reads CASSELQESYEQYF. The DNA of the CDR3 is TGTGCCAGCAGCGAATTACAGGAGAGCTACGAGCAGTACTTC. The genes are TRBV7-9 and TRBJ2-7; maybe TRBD1 (5 bases). CDR1 is SEHNR, CDR2 FQNEAQ, per germline (reference sequence). V was clipped by 5 bases and J by 3 bases, with 14 bases between them. This CDR3 contains 14 residues. The complete variable domain, with remaining parts taken from reference TRBV7-9 and TRBJ2-7, reads DTGVSQNPRHKITKRGQNVTFRCDPISEHNRLYWYRQTLGQGPEFLTYFQNEAQLEKSRLLSDRFSAERPKGSFSTLEIQRTEQGDSAMYLCASSELQESYEQYFGPGTRLTVT.

There are a few counts of this clonotype. The J gene is TRBJ2-5, the V gene TRBV7-2; a weak D match, TRBD2 (6 bases). The ends were cut back, 0 bases at V and 1 base at J, with 21 bases in the middle. Germline CDR1 SGHTA, CDR2 FQGNSA. This CDR3 spans 19 amino acids. In nucleotides, the CDR3 is TGTGCCAGCAGCTTAGCGGGGGGACGTTACGGGACGAGCCAAGAGACCCAGTACTTC. Its translation is CASSLAGGRYGTSQETQYF.